This T cell receptor beta chain was identified in a study of Graves' ophthalmopathy and Graves' hyperthyroidism. The sequenced template was RNA, covering the TCR beta CDR3 region. RT-PCR with HTBI primers came first, then second-round multiplex PCR. Each CDR3 protein gets one entry after TCRdb re-called the multiplex PCR reads with MiXCR. The sample shows 660,000 or so distinct CDR3 sequences, roughly two fifths of them seen only once. Concerning this clonotype itself: Its antigen is currently unknown.

Germline V gives CDR1 SGHTA, CDR2 FQGTGA. The germline V and J ends were trimmed by 0 bases and 5 bases, with 19 bases remaining between them. The CDR3 is 17 residues long. Overall study results and limits: Most thyroid-expanded clonotypes exceeding 0.001 frequency were also found in blood.

Material: peripheral blood. This sequence was found in an adult man with Graves' ophthalmopathy. V is TRBV7-3 and J is TRBJ2-5, with unresolved D. CDR3 region: CASSLTFPTRHGETQYF. The CDR3 DNA reads TGTGCCAGCAGCTTAACGTTCCCGACGAGACATGGGGAGACCCAGTACTTC.